The present TCR beta chain was sequenced within a study of cytomegalovirus exposure and HLA in healthy donors. Overall study context: An analysis done earlier identified roughly 120 million unique TCR beta sequences from about 179 million T cells. Caucasian-associated ancestry cluster membership applied to over 80% of around 400 genotyped donors.

Donors had nominal health at sampling but likely had unrecorded immune exposures. PCR primers comprised 60 Vbeta and 13 Jbeta primers. The assay was immunoSEQ multiplex PCR, and TCRdb's table has in-frame clones only and misses some. This repertoire shows around 280,000 clones, about 90% found once; its top ten account for approximately 2.4%. Per the germline V gene, CDR1 is SGDLS and CDR2 is YYNGEE. The CDR3 contains 14 residues. V lost 0 bases to trimming and J lost 8 bases, with 14 bases between them. The chain links TRBV9 to TRBJ1-2; tentative D call: TRBD1 (5 bases). This clonotype originated in a woman aged 18-30 years in good health and CMV-seronegative. The sample taken for sequencing was PBMCs. This CDR3 is CASSVDVTGGGYTF. The CDR3 DNA sequence: TGTGCCAGCAGCGTAGACGTTACAGGCGGAGGCTACACCTTC. Full variable domain (remainder filled in from reference TRBV9 and TRBJ1-2): DSGVTQTPKHLITATGQRVTLRCSPRSGDLSVYWYQQSLDQGLQFLIQYYNGEERAKGNILERFSAQQFPDLHSELNLSSLELGDSALYFCASSVDVTGGGYTFGSGTRLTVV.